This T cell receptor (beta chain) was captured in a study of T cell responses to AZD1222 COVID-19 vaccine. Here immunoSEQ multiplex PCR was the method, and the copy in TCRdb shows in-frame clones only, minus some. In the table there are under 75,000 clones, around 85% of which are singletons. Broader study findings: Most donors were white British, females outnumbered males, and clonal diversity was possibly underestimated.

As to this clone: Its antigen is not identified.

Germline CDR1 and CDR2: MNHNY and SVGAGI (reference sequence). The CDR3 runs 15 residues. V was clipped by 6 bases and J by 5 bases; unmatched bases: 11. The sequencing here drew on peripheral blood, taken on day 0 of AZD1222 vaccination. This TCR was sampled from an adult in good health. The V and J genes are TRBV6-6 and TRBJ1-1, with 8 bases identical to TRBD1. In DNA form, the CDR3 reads TGTGCCAGCAGCCAACCTGGGCAGGGGGCGACTGAAGCTTTCTTT. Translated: CASSQPGQGATEAFF.